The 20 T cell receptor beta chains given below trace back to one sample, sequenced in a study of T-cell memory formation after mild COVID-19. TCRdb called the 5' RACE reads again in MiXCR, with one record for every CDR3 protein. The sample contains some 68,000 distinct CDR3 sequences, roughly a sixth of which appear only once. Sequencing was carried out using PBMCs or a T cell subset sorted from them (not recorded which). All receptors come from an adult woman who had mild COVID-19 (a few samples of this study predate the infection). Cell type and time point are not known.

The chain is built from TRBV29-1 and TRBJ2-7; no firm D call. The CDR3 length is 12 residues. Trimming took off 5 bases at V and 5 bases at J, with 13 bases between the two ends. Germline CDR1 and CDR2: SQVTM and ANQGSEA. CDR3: CSVTAARDEQYF. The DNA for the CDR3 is TGCAGCGTTACGGCTGCTCGGGACGAGCAGTACTTC.

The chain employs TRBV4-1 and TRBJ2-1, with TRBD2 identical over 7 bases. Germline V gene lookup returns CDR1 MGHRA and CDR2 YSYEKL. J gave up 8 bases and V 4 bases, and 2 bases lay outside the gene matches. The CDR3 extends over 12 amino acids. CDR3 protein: CASSRAGDEQFF. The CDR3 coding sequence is TGCGCCAGCAGCCGGGCGGGGGATGAGCAGTTCTTC.

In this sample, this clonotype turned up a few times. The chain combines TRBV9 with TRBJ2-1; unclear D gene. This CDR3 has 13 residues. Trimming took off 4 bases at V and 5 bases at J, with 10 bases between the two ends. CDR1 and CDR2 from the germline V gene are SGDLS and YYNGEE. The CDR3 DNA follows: TGTGCCAGCAGCCCAGGCACTGACAATGAGCAGTTCTTC. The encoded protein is CASSPGTDNEQFF.

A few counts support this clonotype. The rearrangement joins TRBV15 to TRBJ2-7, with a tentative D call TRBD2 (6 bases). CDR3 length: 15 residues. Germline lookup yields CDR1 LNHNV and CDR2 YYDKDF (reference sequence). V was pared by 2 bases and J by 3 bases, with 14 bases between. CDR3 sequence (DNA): TGTGCCACCAGCAGATTCTCAGCGGAGGGCTACGAGCAGTACTTC. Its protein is CATSRFSAEGYEQYF.

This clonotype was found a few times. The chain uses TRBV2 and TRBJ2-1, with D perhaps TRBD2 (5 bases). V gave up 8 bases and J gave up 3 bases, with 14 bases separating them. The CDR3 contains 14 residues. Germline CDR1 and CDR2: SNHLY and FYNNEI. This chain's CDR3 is CASYGLTDYNEQFF. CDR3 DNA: TGTGCCAGCTACGGACTGACCGACTACAATGAGCAGTTCTTC.

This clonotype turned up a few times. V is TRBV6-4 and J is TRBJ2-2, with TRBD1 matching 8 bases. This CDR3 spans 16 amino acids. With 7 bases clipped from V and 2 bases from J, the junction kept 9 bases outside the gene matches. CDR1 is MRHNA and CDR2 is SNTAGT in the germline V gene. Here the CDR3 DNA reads TGTGCCAGCACCCGAATGGACAGGGAAAACACCGGGGAGCTGTTTTTT. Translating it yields CASTRMDRENTGELFF.

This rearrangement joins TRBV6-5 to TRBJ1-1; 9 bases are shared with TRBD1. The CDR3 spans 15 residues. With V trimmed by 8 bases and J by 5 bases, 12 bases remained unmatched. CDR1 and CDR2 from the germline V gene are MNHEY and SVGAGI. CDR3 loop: CASGEGTGFRTEAFF. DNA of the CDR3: TGTGCCAGCGGAGAGGGGACAGGGTTTAGGACTGAAGCTTTCTTT.

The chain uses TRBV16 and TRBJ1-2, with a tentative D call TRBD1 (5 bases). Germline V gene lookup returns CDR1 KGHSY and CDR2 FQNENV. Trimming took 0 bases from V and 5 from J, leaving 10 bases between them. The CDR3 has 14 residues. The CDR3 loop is CASSQSVTGYGYTF. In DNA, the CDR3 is TGTGCCAGCAGCCAATCAGTTACAGGTTATGGCTACACCTTC.

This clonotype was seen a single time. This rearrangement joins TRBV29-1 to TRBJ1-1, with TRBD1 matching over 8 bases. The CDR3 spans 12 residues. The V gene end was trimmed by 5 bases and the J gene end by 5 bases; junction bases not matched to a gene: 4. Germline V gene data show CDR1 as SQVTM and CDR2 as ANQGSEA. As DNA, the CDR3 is TGCAGCGTTACTACAGGGGGTACTGAAGCTTTCTTT. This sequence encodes CSVTTGGTEAFF.

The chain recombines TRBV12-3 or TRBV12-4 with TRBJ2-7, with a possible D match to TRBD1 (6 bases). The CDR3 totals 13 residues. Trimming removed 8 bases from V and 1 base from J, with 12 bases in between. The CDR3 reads CASRGQYSYEQYF. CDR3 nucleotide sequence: TGTGCCAGCCGCGGACAGTATTCCTACGAGCAGTACTTC.

The DNA for the CDR3 is TGTGCCACCGAGCCGGGACTAGCGGGCCACGGAGCAGATACGCAGTATTTT. This gives the protein CATEPGLAGHGADTQYF. This sequence joins TRBV11-2 and TRBJ2-3, with 12 bases fitting TRBD2. The ends lost 10 bases at V and 4 bases at J; junction bases unmatched: 15. Germline-derived CDR1 and CDR2 are SGHAT and FQNNGV. The CDR3 sequence is 17 residues long.

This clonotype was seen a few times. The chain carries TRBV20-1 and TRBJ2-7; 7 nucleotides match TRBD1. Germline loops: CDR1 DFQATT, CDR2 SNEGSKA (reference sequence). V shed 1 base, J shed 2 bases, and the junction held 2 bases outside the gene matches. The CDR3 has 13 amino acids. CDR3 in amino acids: CSARGDSPYEQYF. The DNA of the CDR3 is TGCAGTGCTAGAGGGGACAGCCCCTACGAGCAGTACTTC.

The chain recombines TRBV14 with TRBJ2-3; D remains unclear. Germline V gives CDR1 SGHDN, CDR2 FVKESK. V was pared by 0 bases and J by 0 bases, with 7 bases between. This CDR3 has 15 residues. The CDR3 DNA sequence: TGTGCCAGCAGCCAAGATTTACACAGCACAGATACGCAGTATTTT. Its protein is CASSQDLHSTDTQYF. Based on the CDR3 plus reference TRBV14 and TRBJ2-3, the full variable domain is EAGVTQFPSHSVIEKGQTVTLRCDPISGHDNLYWYRRVMGKEIKFLLHFVKESKQDESGMPNNRFLAERTGGTYSTLKVQPAELEDSGVYFCASSQDLHSTDTQYFGPGTRLTVL.

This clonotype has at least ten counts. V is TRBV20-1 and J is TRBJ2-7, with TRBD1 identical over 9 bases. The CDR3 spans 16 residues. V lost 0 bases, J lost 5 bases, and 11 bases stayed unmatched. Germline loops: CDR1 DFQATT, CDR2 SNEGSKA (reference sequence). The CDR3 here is CSARDPRTGDYDEQYF. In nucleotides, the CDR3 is TGCAGTGCTAGAGATCCCCGGACAGGGGATTACGACGAGCAGTACTTC.

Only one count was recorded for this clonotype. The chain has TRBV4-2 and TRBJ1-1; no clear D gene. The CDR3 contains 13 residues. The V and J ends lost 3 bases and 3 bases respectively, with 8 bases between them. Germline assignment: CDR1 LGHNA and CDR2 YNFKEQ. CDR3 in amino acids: CASSHPRDTEAFF. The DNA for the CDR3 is TGTGCCAGCAGCCATCCACGGGACACTGAAGCTTTCTTT.

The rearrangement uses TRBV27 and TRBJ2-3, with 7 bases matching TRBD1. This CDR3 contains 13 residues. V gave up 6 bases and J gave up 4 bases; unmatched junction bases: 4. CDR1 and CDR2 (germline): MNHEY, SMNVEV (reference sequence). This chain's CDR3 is CASRSTGPDTQYF. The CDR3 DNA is TGTGCCAGCAGGTCGACAGGGCCAGATACGCAGTATTTT.

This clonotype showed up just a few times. In DNA, the CDR3 is TGTGCCAGCAGCCCTAACCCGGATGGGGGTGAGCAGTTCTTC. It translates to CASSPNPDGGEQFF. The gene calls are TRBV11-2 and TRBJ2-1, with D possibly being TRBD1 or TRBD2 (5 bases each). Germline lookup yields CDR1 SGHAT and CDR2 FQNNGV. The V end lost 5 bases, the J end lost 9 bases, and 17 bases lay between the germline ends. CDR3 length: 14 residues.

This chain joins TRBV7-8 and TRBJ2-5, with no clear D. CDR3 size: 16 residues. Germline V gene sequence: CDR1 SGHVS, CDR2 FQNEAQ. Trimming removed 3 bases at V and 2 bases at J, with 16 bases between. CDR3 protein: CASSFQLGWVQETQYF. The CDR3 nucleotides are TGTGCCAGCAGCTTCCAACTGGGCTGGGTACAAGAGACCCAGTACTTC.

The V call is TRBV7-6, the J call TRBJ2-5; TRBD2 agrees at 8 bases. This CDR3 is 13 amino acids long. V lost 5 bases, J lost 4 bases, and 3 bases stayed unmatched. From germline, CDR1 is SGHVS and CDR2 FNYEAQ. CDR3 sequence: CASSRTSTETQYF. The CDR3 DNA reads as TGTGCCAGCAGCCGGACTAGCACAGAGACCCAGTACTTC.

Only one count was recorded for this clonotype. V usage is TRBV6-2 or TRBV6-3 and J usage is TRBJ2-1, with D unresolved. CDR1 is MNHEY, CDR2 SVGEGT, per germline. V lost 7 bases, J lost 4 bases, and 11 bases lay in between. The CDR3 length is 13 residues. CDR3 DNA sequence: TGTGCCAGCACCCAGGTCAGGTACAATGAGCAGTTCTTC. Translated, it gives CASTQVRYNEQFF.